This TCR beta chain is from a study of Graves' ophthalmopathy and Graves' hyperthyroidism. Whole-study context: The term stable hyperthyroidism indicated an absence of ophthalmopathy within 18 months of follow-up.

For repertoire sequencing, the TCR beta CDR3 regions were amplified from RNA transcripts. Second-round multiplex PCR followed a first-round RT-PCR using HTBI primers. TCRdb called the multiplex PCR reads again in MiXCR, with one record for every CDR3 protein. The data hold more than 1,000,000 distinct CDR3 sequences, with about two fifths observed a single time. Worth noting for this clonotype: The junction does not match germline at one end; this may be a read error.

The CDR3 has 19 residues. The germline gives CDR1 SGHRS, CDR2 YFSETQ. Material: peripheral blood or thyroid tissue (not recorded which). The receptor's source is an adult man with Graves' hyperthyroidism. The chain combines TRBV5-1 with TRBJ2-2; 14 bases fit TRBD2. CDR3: CASSLGRRRLAGGSGELFF. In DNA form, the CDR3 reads TGTGCCAGCAGCTTGGGTCGAAGAAGACTAGCGGGAGGGAGCGGGGAGCTGTTTTTT. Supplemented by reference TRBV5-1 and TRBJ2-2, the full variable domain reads KAGVTQTPRYLIKTRGQQVTLSCSPISGHRSVSWYQQTPGQGLQFLFEYFSETQRNKGNFPGRFSGRQFSNSRSEMNVSTLELGDSALYLCASSLGRRRLAGGSGELFFGEGSRLTVL.